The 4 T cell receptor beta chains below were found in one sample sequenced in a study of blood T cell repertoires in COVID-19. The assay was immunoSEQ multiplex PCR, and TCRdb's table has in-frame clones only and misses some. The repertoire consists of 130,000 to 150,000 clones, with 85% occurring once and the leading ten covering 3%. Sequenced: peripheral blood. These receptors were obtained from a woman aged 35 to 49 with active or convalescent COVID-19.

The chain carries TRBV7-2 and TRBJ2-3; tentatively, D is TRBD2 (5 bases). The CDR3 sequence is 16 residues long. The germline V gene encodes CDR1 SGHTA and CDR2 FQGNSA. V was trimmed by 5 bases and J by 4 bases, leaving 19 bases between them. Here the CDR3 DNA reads TGTGCCAGCAGCCACCTAGCCCCCGTTGGTGCAGATACGCAGTATTTT. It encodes CASSHLAPVGADTQYF.

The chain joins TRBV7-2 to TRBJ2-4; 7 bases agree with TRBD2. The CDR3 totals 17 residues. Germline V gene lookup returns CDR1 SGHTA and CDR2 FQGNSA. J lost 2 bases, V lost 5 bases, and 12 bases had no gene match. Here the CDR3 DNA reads TGTGCCAGCAGCCCCGCCCCGGGGCGGGAGCCCAAAAACATTCAGTACTTC. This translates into CASSPAPGREPKNIQYF.

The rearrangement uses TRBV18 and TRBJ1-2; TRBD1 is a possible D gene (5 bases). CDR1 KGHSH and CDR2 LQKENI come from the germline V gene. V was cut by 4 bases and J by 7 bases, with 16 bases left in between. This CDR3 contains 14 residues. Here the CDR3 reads CASSQSTGDSGYTF. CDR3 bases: TGTGCCAGCTCACAGAGTACGGGGGATTCTGGCTACACCTTC.

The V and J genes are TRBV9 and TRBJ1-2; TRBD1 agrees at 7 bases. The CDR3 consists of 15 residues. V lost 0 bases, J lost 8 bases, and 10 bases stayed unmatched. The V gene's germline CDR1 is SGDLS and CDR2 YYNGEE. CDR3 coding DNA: TGTGCCAGCAGCGTAGTCCCCGACAGGGTGGAAGGCTACACCTTC. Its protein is CASSVVPDRVEGYTF.